This T cell receptor beta chain was identified during a study of blood T cell repertoires in COVID-19. Method: immunoSEQ multiplex PCR; TCRdb's copy keeps in-frame clones and lacks some. Of around 200,000 clones in the sample, about 86% were seen once. Germline V gene sequence: CDR1 KGHDR, CDR2 SFDVKD. This CDR3 has 13 amino acids. V shed 9 bases and J shed 4 bases, with 14 bases lying between them. The sequencing input was peripheral blood. The TCR sequence derives from a man aged 18 to 30 with active or convalescent COVID-19. V and J are TRBV24-1 and TRBJ1-2; weak D call: TRBD1 (5 bases). The CDR3 region has the DNA TGTGCCACCTGGGCAGGGCTGGGCTATGGCTACACCTTC. It yields the protein CATWAGLGYGYTF.